This T cell receptor beta chain was profiled in a study of response to subunit inactivated influenza vaccine. General study results and limits: The authors proposed limited new T cell recruitment per seasonal influenza vaccination.

MiXCR, run by TCRdb on the RT-PCR reads, gives a single entry per CDR3 protein. Here the sample spans 170,000 or so distinct CDR3 sequences, approximately 11% being singletons. With respect to this clonotype: Its antigen is unknown.

V shed 5 bases, J shed 0 bases, and the junction held 18 bases outside the gene matches. The CDR3 sequence is 19 residues long. The TCR originated in a man between 50 and 69 years old who received an inactivated influenza vaccine. This sample comprised CD8+ T cells sorted from PBMCs, obtained around 25 months after vaccination. The rearrangement links TRBV12-3 or TRBV12-4 to TRBJ1-1, with 7 nucleotides matching TRBD1. The CDR3: CASSTQIPLTGEVNTEAFF. CDR3 sequence (DNA): TGTGCCAGCAGTACGCAAATCCCCCTAACAGGGGAAGTGAACACTGAAGCTTTCTTT.